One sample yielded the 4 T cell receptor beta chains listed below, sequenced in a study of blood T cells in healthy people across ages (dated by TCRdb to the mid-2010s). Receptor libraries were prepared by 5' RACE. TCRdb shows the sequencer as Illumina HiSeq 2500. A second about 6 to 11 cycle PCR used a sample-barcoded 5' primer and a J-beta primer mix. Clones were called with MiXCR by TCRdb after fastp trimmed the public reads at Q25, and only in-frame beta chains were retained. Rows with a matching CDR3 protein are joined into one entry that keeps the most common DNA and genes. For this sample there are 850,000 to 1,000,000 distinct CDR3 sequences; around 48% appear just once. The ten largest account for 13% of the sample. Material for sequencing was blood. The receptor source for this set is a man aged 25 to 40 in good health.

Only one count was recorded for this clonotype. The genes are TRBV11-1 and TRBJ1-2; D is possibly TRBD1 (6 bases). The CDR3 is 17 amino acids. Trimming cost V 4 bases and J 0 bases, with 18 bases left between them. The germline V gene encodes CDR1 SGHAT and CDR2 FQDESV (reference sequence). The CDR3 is CASSSTRDGTSNYGYTF. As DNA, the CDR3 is TGTGCCAGCAGCTCAACCCGGGACGGGACATCTAACTATGGCTACACCTTC.

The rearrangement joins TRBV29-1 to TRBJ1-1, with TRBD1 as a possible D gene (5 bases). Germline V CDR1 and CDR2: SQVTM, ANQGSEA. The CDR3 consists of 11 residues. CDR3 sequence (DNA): TGCAGTACGGGGACTAACACTGAAGCTTTCTTT. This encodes CSTGTNTEAFF.

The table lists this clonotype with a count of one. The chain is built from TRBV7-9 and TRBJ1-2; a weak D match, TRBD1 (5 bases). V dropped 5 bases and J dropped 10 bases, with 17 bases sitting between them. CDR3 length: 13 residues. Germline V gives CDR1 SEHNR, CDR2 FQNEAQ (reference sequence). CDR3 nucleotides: TGTGCCAGCAGCAGGGGCCCGGATCGAGTCTACACCTTC. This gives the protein CASSRGPDRVYTF.

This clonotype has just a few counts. CDR3 amino acids: CASSPGRLTYEQYF. The DNA for the CDR3 is TGTGCCAGCAGCCCGGGGCGGTTAACCTACGAGCAGTACTTC. The chain joins TRBV7-8 to TRBJ2-7; D may match TRBD1 or TRBD2 (5 bases each). The ends were cut back, 5 bases at V and 2 bases at J, with 13 bases in the middle. Germline CDR1 is SGHVS and CDR2 is FQNEAQ. The CDR3 has 14 residues.